Below are 24 T cell receptor beta chains sequenced from a single sample in a study of blood T cells in healthy people across ages. A second PCR of 7 to 11 cycles used a sample-barcoded 5' primer and a J-beta primer mix. Using its own MiXCR run on the 5' RACE reads, TCRdb lists one record per CDR3 protein. Here the sample spans about 650,000 distinct CDR3 sequences, approximately 29% being singletons. The specimen was blood. The source is a woman over 75 in good health.

This clonotype has a count of ten or more. V and J are TRBV29-1 and TRBJ1-2, with D perhaps matching TRBD1 (5 bases). V was clipped by 6 bases and J by 0 bases, with 11 bases between them. CDR3 length: 13 residues. The germline CDR1 and CDR2 sequences are SQVTM and ANQGSEA. CDR3 in amino acids: CSVGGATNYGYTF. In nucleotides, the CDR3 is TGCAGCGTCGGAGGGGCGACTAACTATGGCTACACCTTC. The entire variable domain, with the rest obtained from reference TRBV29-1 and TRBJ1-2, is as follows: SAVISQKPSRDICQRGTSLTIQCQVDSQVTMMFWYRQQPGQSLTLIATANQGSEATYESGFVIDKFPISRPNLTFSTLTVSNMSPEDSSIYLCSVGGATNYGYTFGSGTRLTVV.

This clonotype was seen many times. This chain connects TRBV10-3 to TRBJ2-1; possible D gene TRBD2, 7 bases. Germline values: CDR1 ENHRY, CDR2 SYGVKD. The ends were cut back, 4 bases at V and 4 bases at J, with 14 bases in the middle. The CDR3 extends over 15 amino acids. In nucleotides, the CDR3 is TGTGCCATCAGTGGGGAGGGGGGCGGATACAATGAGCAGTTCTTC. The encoded protein is CAISGEGGGYNEQFF.

With regard to this clonotype: Since a much larger clone is just one base distant, this may be a read error. The gene calls are TRBV2 and TRBJ2-5, with a tentative D call TRBD1 (7 bases). Per germline, CDR1 SNHLY and CDR2 FYNNEI. The CDR3 contains 12 residues. V was clipped by 10 bases and J by 11 bases, with 20 bases between them. CDR3 sequence reads: CATKGGSGQQYF. The CDR3 coding sequence is TGTGCCACCAAGGGGGGTTCGGGACAGCAGTACTTC.

In its sample, this clonotype was seen many times. The chain combines TRBV6-4 with TRBJ1-2; no clear D. V lost 3 bases and J lost 8, with 19 bases in between. This CDR3 contains 15 residues. Germline CDR1 and CDR2: MRHNA and SNTAGT. The CDR3 DNA reads as TGTGCCAGCAGTGAAGGAGTGTTGGGGAATCGCGGCTACACCTTC. The encoded protein is CASSEGVLGNRGYTF.

This clonotype has only a few counts. The chain recombines TRBV5-1 with TRBJ2-2; 7 bases agree with TRBD1. Germline CDR1 and CDR2: SGHRS and YFSETQ. J was trimmed by 0 bases and V by 0 bases; bases with no gene match: 5. The CDR3 has 17 amino acids. Here the CDR3 reads CASSLGGQFSNTGELFF. CDR3 sequence (DNA): TGCGCCAGCAGCTTGGGGGGACAGTTCTCGAACACCGGGGAGCTGTTTTTT.

Ten or more counts support this clonotype. CDR3 nucleotide sequence: TGCGCCAGCAGCTTGGGACCGGGACGTTCCTACGAGCAGTACTTC. Its protein is CASSLGPGRSYEQYF. The rearrangement links TRBV5-1 to TRBJ2-7; D is tentatively TRBD1 or TRBD2 (5 bases each). Germline V CDR1 and CDR2: SGHRS, YFSETQ. This CDR3 contains 15 residues. Trimming took off 0 bases at V and 1 base at J, with 11 bases between the two ends.

A remark on this clonotype: A much larger clone sits a single nucleotide away, making a read error possible. The rearrangement uses TRBV28 and TRBJ2-3; 9 bases fit TRBD2. The CDR3 loop spans 15 amino acids. V was pared by 2 bases and J by 5 bases, with 5 bases of the junction left unmatched. Germline CDR1 and CDR2: MDHEN and SYDVKM. CDR3 coding DNA: TGTGCCAGCAGTTTAGCGGGGGGGCACAGAGATACGCAGTATTTT. Its protein is CASSLAGGHRDTQYF.

A word on this clonotype: Relative to the germline gene, one junction end is altered; a read error may explain this. This chain connects TRBV5-5 to TRBJ2-2; D may be TRBD1 or TRBD2 (5 bases each). Germline V gene data show CDR1 as SGHKS and CDR2 as YYEKEE (reference sequence). This CDR3 spans 14 amino acids. This CDR3 is CASSFYGASGERFF. As DNA, the CDR3 is TGTGCCAGCAGCTTTTACGGGGCCTCCGGGGAGCGGTTTTTT.

In its sample, this clonotype was seen a few times. The chain carries TRBV12-3 or TRBV12-4 and TRBJ1-1; no reliable D call. Deletions cut 6 bases from V and 1 base from J, with 12 bases between. The CDR3 contains 14 residues. The CDR3 DNA reads as TGTGCCAGCAGGACGGGGATTGGGAACACTGAAGCTTTCTTT. This encodes CASRTGIGNTEAFF.

The chain has TRBV25-1 and TRBJ2-1; either TRBD1 or TRBD2 may supply D (5 bases each). The CDR3 has 15 residues. The V gene's germline CDR1 is MGHDK and CDR2 SYGVNS. Trimming took off 4 bases at V and 4 bases at J, with 14 bases between the two ends. The chain's CDR3 is CASSAPGRKYNEQFF. In DNA form, the CDR3 reads TGTGCCAGCAGTGCTCCGGGACGGAAATACAATGAGCAGTTCTTC.

This chain joins TRBV4-3 and TRBJ2-1; D not resolved. Germline CDR1 reads LGHNA; CDR2 reads YSLEER. V gave up 2 bases and J gave up 8 bases, with 10 bases separating them. The CDR3 is 13 residues long. The CDR3: CASSQRSWHEQFF. The CDR3 DNA reads TGCGCCAGCAGCCAAAGAAGTTGGCATGAGCAGTTCTTC.

To note about this clonotype: This could be a read error, since a much larger clone is one nucleotide away. This chain uses TRBV9 with TRBJ2-7; TRBD2 is a possible D gene (5 bases). Germline V gene lookup returns CDR1 SGDLS and CDR2 YYNGEE. V was shortened by 0 bases and J by 8 bases, with 15 bases between the two germline ends. The CDR3 spans 14 residues. DNA of the CDR3: TGTGCCAGCAGCGTAGGTGAGGGAGAGACGAAGCAGTACTTC. Its protein is CASSVGEGETKQYF.

As regards this clonotype: This clone may be a read error of a much larger clone one base away. The V gene is TRBV20-1, the J gene TRBJ2-1; TRBD2 matches 11 bases. TRBJ2-7 explains the end of the DNA better; the J call may be wrong. The length of the CDR3 is 18 residues. CDR1 and CDR2 (germline): DFQATT, SNEGSKA (reference sequence). The CDR3 region has the DNA TGCAGTGCTAGAGCAGGGGGTCGACTAGCGGGGCCATACAATGAGCAGTACTTC. Translation: CSARAGGRLAGPYNEQYF.

Remarks on this clonotype: A much larger clone sits a single nucleotide away, making a read error possible. V usage is TRBV20-1 and J usage is TRBJ2-7, with TRBD2 matching over 14 bases. The germline CDR1 and CDR2 sequences are DFQATT and SNEGSKA (reference sequence). The CDR3 totals 17 residues. The trim removed 5 bases at V and 7 bases at J, leaving 16 bases unmatched. CDR3 DNA sequence: TGCAGTGCTGACGGAAGACTAGCGGGGGGGCATCTGAATGAGCAGTACTTC. Its translation is CSADGRLAGGHLNEQYF.

As concerns this clonotype: Just one base apart from a much larger clone, this may be a read error. CDR3 amino acids: CSARRGMGANVRTF. CDR3 DNA sequence: TGCAGTGCCCGACGGGGGATGGGGGCCAACGTCCGGACTTTC. This chain connects TRBV20-1 to TRBJ2-6; D assignment may be TRBD1 or TRBD2 (6 bases each). This CDR3 is 14 amino acids long. Per germline, CDR1 DFQATT and CDR2 SNEGSKA (reference sequence).

This chain links TRBV18 with TRBJ2-2, with D perhaps being TRBD1 or TRBD2 (5 bases each). The CDR3 covers 15 residues. Trimming removed 8 bases from V and 2 bases from J, with 15 bases in between. CDR1 is KGHSH, CDR2 LQKENI, per germline. The CDR3 sequence: CASRPGPVNTGELFF. The CDR3 bases are TGTGCCAGCAGACCGGGACCCGTAAACACCGGGGAGCTGTTTTTT.

This clonotype was seen more than once but under ten times. This chain links TRBV20-1 with TRBJ1-6, with D unclear. In germline, CDR1 is DFQATT, CDR2 SNEGSKA (reference sequence). V lost 0 bases to trimming and J lost 7 bases, with 7 bases between them. The CDR3 runs to 13 residues. CDR3 region: CSARDPENSPLHF. The CDR3 region has the DNA TGCAGTGCTAGAGATCCAGAAAATTCACCCCTCCACTTT.

The table lists this clonotype with many counts. The chain combines TRBV5-1 with TRBJ2-1; TRBD2 agrees at 9 bases. The CDR3 totals 16 residues. V gave up 4 bases and J gave up 9 bases; unmatched junction bases: 14. The germline gives CDR1 SGHRS, CDR2 YFSETQ. The CDR3 bases are TGCGCCAGCAGCCTCTCCCCGAGCGGGGGGCAAGGTGAGCAGTTCTTC. This sequence encodes CASSLSPSGGQGEQFF.

In this sample, this clonotype turned up a few times. V usage is TRBV7-9 and J usage is TRBJ1-1, with D possibly TRBD1 on 5 matching bases. The CDR3 runs to 15 residues. V was clipped by 5 bases and J by 1 base, with 14 bases between them. Germline V gives CDR1 SEHNR, CDR2 FQNEAQ (reference sequence). The DNA of the CDR3 is TGTGCCAGCAGCGTTCAGGGCAGGGCGAACACTGAAGCTTTCTTT. Translation gives CASSVQGRANTEAFF. The full variable domain, its missing parts supplied by reference TRBV7-9 and TRBJ1-1, is DTGVSQNPRHKITKRGQNVTFRCDPISEHNRLYWYRQTLGQGPEFLTYFQNEAQLEKSRLLSDRFSAERPKGSFSTLEIQRTEQGDSAMYLCASSVQGRANTEAFFGQGTRLTVV.

This clonotype was seen ten or more times. This sequence joins TRBV30 and TRBJ2-1; 8 bases are a match to TRBD2. Germline CDR1 and CDR2: GTSNPN and SVGIG (reference sequence). The CDR3 has 16 amino acids. V lost 0 bases, J lost 5 bases, and 9 bases stayed unmatched. DNA of the CDR3: TGTGCCTGGAGTGTACGCGGAGCGGGGGTTAACAATGAGCAGTTCTTC. It codes for CAWSVRGAGVNNEQFF.

This clonotype was picked up a small number of times. J is TRBJ2-5 and V is TRBV4-2, with D perhaps matching TRBD2 (7 bases). Trimming stripped 0 bases from V and 5 bases from J, with 16 bases between. This CDR3 region has 16 residues. Germline assignment: CDR1 LGHNA and CDR2 YNFKEQ. The DNA of the CDR3 is TGTGCCAGCAGCCAAGATGGAGGGGGGGGGACGGAGACCCAGTACTTC. Its translation is CASSQDGGGGTETQYF.

As for this clonotype: Relative to the germline gene, one junction end is altered; a read error may explain this. The J gene is TRBJ2-1, the V gene TRBV14; no clear D gene. Germline CDR1 and CDR2: SGHDN and FVKESK. The CDR3 is 14 residues long. The chain's CDR3 is CASSQAWVHNEQFF. CDR3 DNA: TGTGCTAGCAGCCAAGCCTGGGTTCACAATGAGCAGTTCTTC.

Many counts were recorded for this clonotype. J is TRBJ2-7 and V is TRBV7-2; possibly TRBD1 or TRBD2 for D (6 bases each). Trimming left V 5 bases short and J 3 bases short, with 14 bases between. The CDR3 contains 14 residues. Germline V gene sequence: CDR1 SGHTA, CDR2 FQGNSA. The CDR3 loop is CASSPGGTNYEQYF. The CDR3 coding sequence is TGTGCCAGCAGCCCTGGGGGGACAAACTACGAGCAGTACTTC.

This clonotype was counted ten times or more. CDR3 DNA sequence: TGCGCCAGCAGCTGGCAGGCCCACGAGCAGTACTTC. Protein sequence: CASSWQAHEQYF. The chain links TRBV5-1 to TRBJ2-7; unclear D gene. Germline CDR1 is SGHRS and CDR2 is YFSETQ. V gave up 3 bases and J gave up 5 bases, with 9 bases separating them. The CDR3 totals 12 residues.